The 15 T cell receptor beta chains given below trace back to one sample, sequenced in a study of T-cell memory formation after mild COVID-19. TCRdb processed the 5' RACE reads anew with MiXCR; each CDR3 protein has one entry. The sample records about 210,000 distinct CDR3 sequences, roughly 10% being singletons. The sample consisted of PBMCs or a T cell subset sorted from them (not recorded which). The source of these receptors is a man aged 18 to 30 who had mild COVID-19 (a few samples of this study predate the infection). Cell type and time point are not known.

This sequence joins TRBV5-4 and TRBJ2-1, with D unresolved. The CDR3 covers 14 residues. V was trimmed by 1 base and J by 9 bases, leaving 14 bases between them. Germline assignment: CDR1 SGHNT and CDR2 YYREEE (reference sequence). The CDR3 sequence is CASSLLLGNSEQFF. The CDR3 region has the DNA TGTGCCAGCAGCTTGTTATTAGGAAATAGTGAGCAGTTCTTC. Looking up the rest from reference TRBV5-4 and TRBJ2-1 gives the full variable domain: ETGVTQSPTHLIKTRGQQVTLRCSSQSGHNTVSWYQQALGQGPQFIFQYYREEENGRGNFPPRFSGLQFPNYSSELNVNALELDDSALYLCASSLLLGNSEQFFGPGTRLTVL.

In its sample, this clonotype was seen a few times. The chain recombines TRBV27 with TRBJ2-2, with D perhaps matching TRBD2 (6 bases). The CDR3 extends over 14 amino acids. V was shortened by 2 bases and J by 6 bases, with 10 bases between the two germline ends. The germline V gene encodes CDR1 MNHEY and CDR2 SMNVEV (reference sequence). The CDR3 loop is CASSLKGRSGELFF. The CDR3 bases are TGTGCCAGCAGTTTAAAGGGGAGGTCCGGGGAGCTGTTTTTT.

V gene TRBV4-3 combines with J gene TRBJ1-5, with D uncertain. The germline V gene encodes CDR1 LGHNA and CDR2 YSLEER. The CDR3 extends over 15 amino acids. Trimming shortened V by 0 bases and J by 3 bases, and 9 bases separated the two germline ends. The CDR3 region is CASSQDLRDNQPQHF. The CDR3 coding sequence is TGCGCCAGCAGCCAAGATCTTCGGGACAATCAGCCCCAGCATTTT.

V gene TRBV12-3 or TRBV12-4 combines with J gene TRBJ2-5, with 9 nucleotides matching TRBD1. The CDR3 length is 16 residues. With V trimmed by 6 bases and J by 1 base, 9 bases remained unmatched. CDR3 residues: CASSPGTGFFQETQYF. CDR3 nucleotides: TGTGCCAGCAGCCCCGGGACAGGGTTTTTCCAAGAGACCCAGTACTTC.

This clonotype was detected a few times. This rearrangement joins TRBV27 to TRBJ1-2; tentatively, D is TRBD1 (5 bases). This CDR3 has 15 residues. V was clipped by 1 base and J by 5 bases, with 14 bases between them. Germline CDR1 reads MNHEY; CDR2 reads SMNVEV (reference sequence). The CDR3 is CASSLWAQGFYGYTF. DNA for the CDR3: TGTGCCAGCAGTTTATGGGCCCAGGGATTTTATGGCTACACCTTC.

This clonotype was counted between two and nine times. The DNA for the CDR3 is TGTGCCAGCAGTTTAGCTGGGACATCGAATGGCTACACCTTC. Its protein product is CASSLAGTSNGYTF. The rearrangement joins TRBV12-3 or TRBV12-4 to TRBJ1-2, with a tentative D call TRBD1 (6 bases). Trimming took off 0 bases at V and 6 bases at J, with 11 bases between the two ends. The CDR3 is made up of 14 amino acids.

The rearrangement links TRBV29-1 to TRBJ1-1; 8 bases map to TRBD1. V dropped 0 bases and J dropped 3; count of bases not matched to a gene: 12. Germline CDR1 SQVTM, CDR2 ANQGSEA. The CDR3 sequence is 17 residues long. The CDR3 loop reads CSVEDRGQGARYTEAFF. The CDR3 DNA reads TGCAGCGTTGAAGATCGGGGGCAGGGGGCGCGGTACACTGAAGCTTTCTTT. Filled out from reference TRBV29-1 and TRBJ1-1, the complete variable domain reads SAVISQKPSRDICQRGTSLTIQCQVDSQVTMMFWYRQQPGQSLTLIATANQGSEATYESGFVIDKFPISRPNLTFSTLTVSNMSPEDSSIYLCSVEDRGQGARYTEAFFGQGTRLTVV.

Only a few counts were recorded for this clonotype. J is TRBJ2-5 and V is TRBV28, with D uncertain. Trimming took off 2 bases at V and 1 base at J, with 5 bases between the two ends. The germline V gene has CDR1 MDHEN and CDR2 SYDVKM. The CDR3 spans 13 residues. The CDR3 region has the DNA TGTGCCAGCAGTTTAGAGCCCCAAGAGACCCAGTACTTC. Translation: CASSLEPQETQYF.

This clonotype has more than one count but fewer than ten. The genes are TRBV10-2 and TRBJ2-5, with 9 bases identical to TRBD2. Germline V gives CDR1 WSHSY, CDR2 SAAADI. The CDR3 has 14 residues. The V segment lost 7 bases and the J segment 5 bases; nucleotides outside the gene matches: 8. CDR3 sequence reads: CASKLGLARETQYF. In DNA, the CDR3 is TGCGCCAGCAAGTTGGGACTAGCCCGCGAGACCCAGTACTTC.

The chain is built from TRBV9 and TRBJ2-5, with D tentatively TRBD1 (5 bases). Germline V gene lookup returns CDR1 SGDLS and CDR2 YYNGEE. The CDR3 runs 13 residues. With 6 bases removed from V and 5 bases from J, the gap between germline ends came to 14 bases. The CDR3 sequence is CASNNPGLETQYF. CDR3 in DNA: TGTGCCAGCAACAACCCAGGGTTGGAGACCCAGTACTTC.

V usage is TRBV5-6 and J usage is TRBJ1-5; D unresolved. The CDR3 is 17 amino acids. The V and J ends lost 2 bases and 5 bases respectively, with 20 bases between them. Per germline, CDR1 SGHDT and CDR2 YYEEEE. In DNA, the CDR3 is TGTGCCAGCAGCTTTCGGTCAGTGACACTTCCAGATCAGCCCCAGCATTTT. As protein: CASSFRSVTLPDQPQHF. The whole variable domain, filled in from reference TRBV5-6 and TRBJ1-5, reads DAGVTQSPTHLIKTRGQQVTLRCSPKSGHDTVSWYQQALGQGPQFIFQYYEEEERQRGNFPDRFSGHQFPNYSSELNVNALLLGDSALYLCASSFRSVTLPDQPQHFGDGTRLSIL.

There are a few counts of this clonotype. The genes are TRBV27 and TRBJ2-1; 12 bases are shared with TRBD2. The germline V gene has CDR1 MNHEY and CDR2 SMNVEV (reference sequence). V trimming: 7 bases; J trimming: 10 bases; junction bases outside the gene matches: 5. The length of the CDR3 is 13 residues. The CDR3 region is CASKTSGGSEQFF. CDR3 coding DNA: TGTGCCAGCAAGACTAGCGGGGGTAGCGAGCAGTTCTTC.

The J gene is TRBJ1-1, the V gene TRBV3-1; D not certain. Germline CDR1 reads LGHDT; CDR2 reads YNNKEL (reference sequence). V shed 5 bases and J shed 1 base, with 8 bases lying between them. There are 13 residues in the CDR3. CDR3 region: CASSKVGNTEAFF. The CDR3 DNA follows: TGTGCCAGCAGCAAAGTGGGGAACACTGAAGCTTTCTTT.

This clonotype has only a few counts. The chain recombines TRBV24-1 with TRBJ2-3; D is perhaps TRBD2 (6 bases). CDR1 and CDR2 (germline): KGHDR, SFDVKD. Trimming left V 9 bases short and J 4 bases short, with 16 bases between. The CDR3 totals 14 residues. The CDR3 here is CATSGLGGADTQYF. CDR3 nucleotides: TGTGCCACCTCGGGCCTCGGAGGGGCAGATACGCAGTATTTT.

The V gene is TRBV7-2, the J gene TRBJ2-5; 9 nucleotides agree with TRBD2. The CDR3 contains 15 residues. Germline V gene data show CDR1 as SGHTA and CDR2 as FQGNSA. V was pared by 1 base and J by 5 bases, with 5 bases of the junction left unmatched. The CDR3 sequence is CASSLDAGGQETQYF. CDR3 DNA: TGTGCCAGCAGCTTAGACGCGGGGGGGCAGGAGACCCAGTACTTC. Drawing the rest from reference TRBV7-2 and TRBJ2-5, the complete variable domain is GAGVSQSPSNKVTEKGKDVELRCDPISGHTALYWYRQSLGQGLEFLIYFQGNSAPDKSGLPSDRFSAERTGGSVSTLTIQRTQQEDSAVYLCASSLDAGGQETQYFGPGTRLLVL.